The 14 T cell receptor beta chains reported below all come from one sample, sequenced in a study of control samples from healthy donors and cancer patients. TCRdb's copy holds only in-frame clones and misses some; the assay was immunoSEQ multiplex PCR. The profile shows more than 65,000 clones, more than 80% of them singletons. Input material: blood. The receptors were gathered from a man in his fifties or sixties in good health.

This clone was counted once. The rearrangement joins TRBV11-1 to TRBJ1-2; no firm D call. V shed 5 bases and J shed 3 bases, with 13 bases lying between them. The germline V gene has CDR1 SGHAT and CDR2 FQDESV (reference sequence). This CDR3 comprises 14 residues. The CDR3 sequence: CASSTPPGDYGYTF. In DNA form, the CDR3 reads TGTGCCAGCAGCACCCCACCTGGGGACTATGGCTACACCTTC.

This sequence joins TRBV7-3 and TRBJ1-1; D perhaps matches TRBD1 (6 bases). Trimming took 1 base from V and 8 from J, leaving 11 bases between them. The CDR3 runs to 13 residues. Germline CDR1 is SGHTA and CDR2 is FQGTGA. The CDR3 is CASSLRRGSEAFF. Written as DNA, the CDR3 is TGTGCCAGCAGCTTAAGGAGGGGGTCCGAAGCTTTCTTT.

This chain joins TRBV12-3 or TRBV12-4 and TRBJ2-3; 8 nucleotides agree with TRBD2. The CDR3 totals 12 residues. V shed 6 bases and J 8 bases; nucleotides not matched to a gene: 4. The CDR3 sequence is CASSPGLATQYF. CDR3 DNA sequence: TGTGCCAGCAGCCCCGGACTAGCTACGCAGTATTTT.

This chain uses TRBV3-1 (or the pseudogene TRBV3-2) with TRBJ1-1, with D possibly TRBD1 on 6 matching bases. The CDR3 is made up of 13 amino acids. Per the germline V gene, CDR1 is LGHDT and CDR2 is YNNKEL (reference sequence). Trimming left V 5 bases short and J 5 bases short, with 12 bases between. This CDR3 is CASSLRTVTEAFF. The CDR3 coding sequence is TGTGCCAGCAGCTTACGGACAGTAACTGAAGCTTTCTTT.

The chain links TRBV24-1 to TRBJ2-5; 8 nucleotides line up with TRBD2. V gave up 7 bases and J gave up 5 bases; unmatched junction bases: 14. The CDR3 extends over 16 amino acids. Germline CDR1 is KGHDR and CDR2 is SFDVKD. The CDR3 bases are TGTGCCACCAGCGCTATTAACAGCGGGAGCCCCGAGACCCAGTACTTC. It encodes CATSAINSGSPETQYF.

CDR3 amino acids: CASSLAGGPGYEQYF. The CDR3 DNA reads TGTGCCAGCAGCTTAGCGGGAGGACCGGGTTACGAGCAGTACTTC. This chain connects TRBV7-2 to TRBJ2-7; a weak D match, TRBD2 (6 bases). This CDR3 is 15 amino acids long. Trimming stripped 0 bases from V and 4 bases from J, with 13 bases between. Germline V gene data show CDR1 as SGHTA and CDR2 as FQGNSA.

This clone was counted a few times. The chain uses TRBV5-4 and TRBJ2-4; no definite D call. Trimming shortened V by 1 base and J by 5 bases, and 7 bases separated the two germline ends. The CDR3 contains 13 residues. Per the germline V gene, CDR1 is SGHNT and CDR2 is YYREEE (reference sequence). Written as DNA, the CDR3 is TGTGCCAGCAGCTTGATCGGGCAAAACATTCAGTACTTC. This codes for CASSLIGQNIQYF.

V and J are TRBV19 and TRBJ2-6, with D perhaps being TRBD1 or TRBD2 (5 bases each). V lost 3 bases to trimming and J lost 0 bases, with 12 bases between them. Germline V CDR1 and CDR2: LNHDA, SQIVND (reference sequence). The CDR3 extends over 17 amino acids. The CDR3 sequence: CASSITGLFSGANVLTF. The CDR3 DNA reads TGTGCCAGTAGTATTACAGGACTCTTCTCTGGGGCCAACGTCCTGACTTTC.

The V and J genes are TRBV5-6 and TRBJ2-7; D remains unclear. There are 14 residues in the CDR3. V shed 2 bases and J shed 1 base, with 10 bases lying between them. Germline CDR1 and CDR2: SGHDT and YYEEEE. The DNA for the CDR3 is TGTGCCAGCAGCTTCTTAGGGCAGTCCTACGAGCAGTACTTC. Residues: CASSFLGQSYEQYF.

CDR3: CASSSPWGRALYNEQFF. As DNA, the CDR3 is TGCGCCAGCAGCTCCCCCTGGGGGAGGGCCCTCTACAATGAGCAGTTCTTC. V usage is TRBV4-3 and J usage is TRBJ2-1; 7 bases fit TRBD2. The CDR3 loop spans 17 amino acids. J was trimmed by 3 bases and V by 5 bases; bases with no gene match: 13. CDR1 and CDR2 from the germline V gene are LGHNA and YSLEER.

The V call is TRBV28, the J call TRBJ2-7; either TRBD1 or TRBD2 may supply D (6 bases each). The V end was cut by 4 bases, the J end by 3 bases, with 28 bases between. CDR3 size: 19 residues. Germline-derived CDR1 and CDR2 are MDHEN and SYDVKM. The CDR3 DNA sequence: TGTGCCAGCAGTTCGAGGGGCGGAGGGGGACAAATAATGGGCTACGAGCAGTACTTC. It encodes CASSSRGGGGQIMGYEQYF.

This clone was found a few times. The gene calls are TRBV9 and TRBJ2-1, with D hard to call. CDR1 is SGDLS, CDR2 YYNGEE, per germline. The CDR3 sequence is 12 residues long. V was clipped by 3 bases and J by 4 bases, with 5 bases between them. The CDR3 here is CASSGIYNEQFF. The CDR3 DNA follows: TGTGCCAGCAGCGGAATTTACAATGAGCAGTTCTTC.

This clone appeared once. One junction end disagrees with the germline gene, perhaps due to a read error. The genes are TRBV9 and TRBJ2-2; 8 nucleotides line up with TRBD2. Germline V CDR1 and CDR2: SGDLS, YYNGEE. The CDR3 length is 14 residues. In nucleotides, the CDR3 is TGTGCCAGCCCAGCGGGAGACCCTCCCCGGGGAGCTGTTTTT. Its protein is CASPAGDPPRGAVF.

This clone was observed once. The genes are TRBV4-2 and TRBJ2-3; 7 bases match TRBD2. V lost 0 bases, J lost 0 bases, and 6 bases stayed unmatched. The V gene's germline CDR1 is LGHNA and CDR2 YNFKEQ. The CDR3 has 17 residues. In DNA, the CDR3 is TGTGCCAGCAGCCAAGAGGCCGGGGGGAGAAGCACAGATACGCAGTATTTT. Translated, it gives CASSQEAGGRSTDTQYF.